The clone carrying this TCR beta chain was found a few times. Its antigen is unidentified. The sample belongs to a study of human T cells and chemical hapten exposure. General observations from the study: The number of TCRs over 1 in 1000 frequency stayed unchanged after DPC. Significantly more large CDR3 similarity clusters arose among expanded TCRs than among controls.

In the original processing: Between about 23,224 and 750,000 TCRs appeared in each sample, and the median stood at approximately 100,000. In TCRdb, the RACE reads were re-called with MiXCR into one record per CDR3 protein. These V and J calls are TCRdb output, not the study's own analysis. The sample lists around 380,000 distinct CDR3 sequences; 4% to 5.5% were seen once. Time point defined: patch test 1, 2 weeks after DPC sensitization. Treatment meaning: therapeutic diphenylcyclopropenone sensitization with weekly scalp DPC. Blood collection took place prior to placing each patch test. This TCR derives from a woman in her forties or fifties with alopecia areata. Some clones in this sample may be carry-over from other donors' samples. The specimen comprised whole blood, sampled in connection with sensitization to the hapten diphenylcyclopropenone (DPC).

The CDR3: CSVEGGTRLPPYEQYF. CDR3 nucleotides: TGCAGCGTTGAAGGGGGGACTCGACTACCACCCTACGAGCAGTACTTC. This rearrangement joins TRBV29-1 to TRBJ2-7, with TRBD2 as a possible D gene (6 bases). In germline, CDR1 is SQVTM, CDR2 ANQGSEA. This CDR3 has 16 residues. The V gene lost 1 base and the J gene lost 2 bases, with 18 bases spanning the gap.